This entry lists 5 T cell receptor beta chains sequenced from one sample in a study of human T cells and chemical hapten exposure. The sample's time point: patch test 3, about 24 weeks after DPC sensitization. The treatment is: therapeutic diphenylcyclopropenone sensitization with weekly scalp DPC. In TCRdb, the RACE reads were re-called with MiXCR into one record per CDR3 protein. The sample contains 62,000 or so distinct CDR3 sequences, approximately 11% of which appear only once. Sample: whole blood, taken in connection with sensitization to the hapten diphenylcyclopropenone (DPC). The origin of the receptors is a woman in her 30s with alopecia areata. Some clones in this sample may be carry-over from other donors' samples.

This clonotype was picked up many times. The chain uses TRBV10-2 and TRBJ1-5; 8 bases are shared with TRBD1. This CDR3 region has 14 residues. With V trimmed by 3 bases and J by 7 bases, 5 bases remained unmatched. Per germline, CDR1 WSHSY and CDR2 SAAADI. The CDR3 bases are TGCGCCAGCAGTGACGGGACAGGTATCCAGCCCCAGCATTTT. It specifies CASSDGTGIQPQHF.

This clonotype has ten or more counts. The V call is TRBV7-8, the J call TRBJ2-1, with 7 bases identical to TRBD2. With V trimmed by 5 bases and J by 6 bases, 7 bases remained unmatched. CDR1 is SGHVS and CDR2 is FQNEAQ in the germline V gene. CDR3 length: 14 amino acids. The CDR3 bases are TGTGCCAGCAGCGCGAGGACTAGTCTCAATGAGCAGTTCTTC. Translated: CASSARTSLNEQFF.

In its sample, this clonotype was seen a few times. The genes are TRBV6-5 and TRBJ2-1; TRBD2 agrees at 7 bases. Trimming at V came to 4 bases and at J to 2 bases, leaving 5 bases not matched to a gene. This CDR3 spans 15 amino acids. Germline V lookup: CDR1 MNHEY, CDR2 SVGAGI. The CDR3 nucleotides are TGTGCCAGCAGTTCTCTGGGGGGGACCTACAATGAGCAGTTCTTC. Translating it yields CASSSLGGTYNEQFF.

This clonotype occurred a few times. V is TRBV30 and J is TRBJ2-2; D is tentatively TRBD1 or TRBD2 (5 bases each). Trimming cost V 2 bases and J 0 bases, with 13 bases left between them. Per germline, CDR1 GTSNPN and CDR2 SVGIG (reference sequence). This CDR3 spans 16 amino acids. The CDR3 nucleotides read TGTGCCTGGAGTCCGGGACCCAAGTCGAACACCGGGGAGCTGTTTTTT. It codes for CAWSPGPKSNTGELFF.

A few counts support this clonotype. V usage is TRBV11-3 and J usage is TRBJ2-5, with D hard to call. With 5 bases removed from V and 5 bases from J, the gap between germline ends came to 6 bases. Looked up from germline, CDR1 is SGHNT and CDR2 is YENEEA. There are 11 residues in the CDR3. The CDR3 nucleotides are TGTGCCAGCAGCACTCTCGAGACCCAGTACTTC. Its protein is CASSTLETQYF.